This T cell receptor (beta chain) was documented in a study of spatial heterogeneity in lung cancer. Described time point: blood at routine non-recurrence follow-up after resection. Whole RNA from tumor, nontumor lung or frozen PBMC was sequenced unsorted. TCRdb recomputed calls from the 5' RACE reads with MiXCR, one row per CDR3 protein. The table shows fewer than 100,000 distinct CDR3 sequences, with roughly 21% occurring only once. CDR3 length: 16 residues. The germline CDR1 and CDR2 sequences are SGHVS and FNYEAQ. The V gene end was trimmed by 3 bases and the J gene end by 2 bases; junction bases not matched to a gene: 3.

This specimen was PBMCs, taken at follow-up. This receptor was obtained from a male donor with early-stage non-small cell lung cancer. The chain carries TRBV7-6 and TRBJ2-3; TRBD2 matches 12 bases. The DNA of the CDR3 is TGTGCCAGCAGCTTCAGACTAGCGGGGGCCACAGATACGCAGTATTTT. This codes for CASSFRLAGATDTQYF.